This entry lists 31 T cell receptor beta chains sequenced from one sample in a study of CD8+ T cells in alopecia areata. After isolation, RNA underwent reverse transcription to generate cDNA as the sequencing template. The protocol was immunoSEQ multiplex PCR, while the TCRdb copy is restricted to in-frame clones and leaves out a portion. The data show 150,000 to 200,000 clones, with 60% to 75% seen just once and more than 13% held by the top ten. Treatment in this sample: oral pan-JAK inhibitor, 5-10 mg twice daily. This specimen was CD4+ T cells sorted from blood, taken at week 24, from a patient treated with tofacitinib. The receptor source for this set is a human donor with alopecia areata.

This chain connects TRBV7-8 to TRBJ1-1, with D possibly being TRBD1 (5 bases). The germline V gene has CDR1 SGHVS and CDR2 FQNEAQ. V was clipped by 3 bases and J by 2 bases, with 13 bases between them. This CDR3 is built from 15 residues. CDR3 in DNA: TGTGCCAGCAGCTTGGTCAGGGCAACCAACACTGAAGCTTTCTTT. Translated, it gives CASSLVRATNTEAFF.

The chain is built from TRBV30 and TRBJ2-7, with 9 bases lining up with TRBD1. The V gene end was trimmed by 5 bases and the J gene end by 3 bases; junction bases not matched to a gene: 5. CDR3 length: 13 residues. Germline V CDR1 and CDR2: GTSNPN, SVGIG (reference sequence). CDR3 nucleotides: TGTGCCTGGGCGGGACAGGGAAACTACGAGCAGTACTTC. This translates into CAWAGQGNYEQYF.

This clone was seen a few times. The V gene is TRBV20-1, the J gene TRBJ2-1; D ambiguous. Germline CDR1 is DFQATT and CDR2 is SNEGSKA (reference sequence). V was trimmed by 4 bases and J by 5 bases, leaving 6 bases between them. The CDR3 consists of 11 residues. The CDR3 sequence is CSATRNNEQFF. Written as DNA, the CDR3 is TGCAGTGCTACCAGGAACAATGAGCAGTTCTTC.

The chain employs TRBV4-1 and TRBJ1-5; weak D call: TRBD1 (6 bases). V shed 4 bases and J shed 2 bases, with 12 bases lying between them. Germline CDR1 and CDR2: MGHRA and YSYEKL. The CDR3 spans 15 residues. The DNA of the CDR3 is TGCGCCAGCAGCCCGCAGGGGTACGGCAATCAGCCCCAGCATTTT. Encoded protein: CASSPQGYGNQPQHF.

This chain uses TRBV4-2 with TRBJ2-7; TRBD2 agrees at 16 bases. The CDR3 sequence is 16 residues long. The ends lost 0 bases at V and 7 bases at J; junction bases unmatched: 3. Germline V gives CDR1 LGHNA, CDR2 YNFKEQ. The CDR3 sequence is CASSQDGTSGGEEQYF. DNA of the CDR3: TGTGCCAGCAGCCAAGATGGGACTAGCGGGGGGGAGGAGCAGTACTTC.

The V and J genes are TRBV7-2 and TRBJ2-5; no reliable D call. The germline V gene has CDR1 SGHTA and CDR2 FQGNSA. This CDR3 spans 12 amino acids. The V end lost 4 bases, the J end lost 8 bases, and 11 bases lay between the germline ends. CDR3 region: CASSSPKGTQYF. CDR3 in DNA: TGTGCCAGCAGCTCCCCAAAGGGAACCCAGTACTTC.

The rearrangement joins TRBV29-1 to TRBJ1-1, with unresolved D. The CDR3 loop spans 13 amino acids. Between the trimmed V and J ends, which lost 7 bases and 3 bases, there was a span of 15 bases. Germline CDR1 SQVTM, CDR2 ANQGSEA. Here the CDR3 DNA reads TGCAGCGGGAACTCGGGAACTTACACTGAAGCTTTCTTT. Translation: CSGNSGTYTEAFF.

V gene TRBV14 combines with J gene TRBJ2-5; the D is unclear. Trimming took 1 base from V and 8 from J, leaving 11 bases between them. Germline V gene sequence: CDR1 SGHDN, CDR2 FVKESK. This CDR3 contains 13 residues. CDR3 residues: CASSQAASSTQYF. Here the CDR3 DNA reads TGTGCCAGCAGCCAAGCGGCCTCAAGTACCCAGTACTTC.

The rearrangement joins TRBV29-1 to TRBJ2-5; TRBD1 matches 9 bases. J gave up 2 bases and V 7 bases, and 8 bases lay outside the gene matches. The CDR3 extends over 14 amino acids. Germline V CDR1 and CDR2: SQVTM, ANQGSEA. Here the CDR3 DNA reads TGCAGCGGGACAGGGGTCCAAGTTCAAGAGACCCAGTACTTC. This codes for CSGTGVQVQETQYF.

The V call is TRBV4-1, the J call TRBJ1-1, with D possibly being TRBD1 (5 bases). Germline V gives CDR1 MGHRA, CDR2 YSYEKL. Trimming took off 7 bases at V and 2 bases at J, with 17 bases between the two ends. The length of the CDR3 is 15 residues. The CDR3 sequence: CASTLRERDNTEAFF. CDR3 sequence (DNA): TGCGCCAGCACCCTCAGGGAAAGGGATAACACTGAAGCTTTCTTT.

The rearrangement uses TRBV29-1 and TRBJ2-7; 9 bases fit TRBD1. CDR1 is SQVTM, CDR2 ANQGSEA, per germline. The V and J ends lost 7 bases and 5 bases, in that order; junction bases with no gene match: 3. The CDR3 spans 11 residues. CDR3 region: CSAGTGHEQYF. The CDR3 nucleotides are TGCAGCGCGGGGACAGGGCACGAGCAGTACTTC.

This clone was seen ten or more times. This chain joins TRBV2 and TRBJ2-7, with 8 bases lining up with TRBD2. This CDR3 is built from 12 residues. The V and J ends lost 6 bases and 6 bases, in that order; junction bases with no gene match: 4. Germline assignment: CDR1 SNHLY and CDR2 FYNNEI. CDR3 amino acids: CASRGLVGEQYF. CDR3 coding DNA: TGTGCCAGCAGGGGACTAGTGGGCGAGCAGTACTTC.

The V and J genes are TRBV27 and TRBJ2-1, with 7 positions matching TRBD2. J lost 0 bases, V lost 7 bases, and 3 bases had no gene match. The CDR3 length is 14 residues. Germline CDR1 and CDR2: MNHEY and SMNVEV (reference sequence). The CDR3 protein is CASNRGVSYNEQFF. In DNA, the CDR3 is TGTGCCAGCAATCGGGGGGTCTCCTACAATGAGCAGTTCTTC.

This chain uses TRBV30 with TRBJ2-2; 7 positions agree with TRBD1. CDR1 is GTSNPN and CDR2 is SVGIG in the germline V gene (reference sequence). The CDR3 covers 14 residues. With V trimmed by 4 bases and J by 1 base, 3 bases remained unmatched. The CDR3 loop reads CAWNPGGNTGELFF. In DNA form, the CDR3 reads TGTGCCTGGAACCCAGGGGGGAACACCGGGGAGCTGTTTTTT.

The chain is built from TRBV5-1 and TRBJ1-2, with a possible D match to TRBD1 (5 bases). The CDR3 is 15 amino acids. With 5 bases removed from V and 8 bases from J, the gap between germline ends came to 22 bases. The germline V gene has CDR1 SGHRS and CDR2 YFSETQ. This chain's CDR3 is CASRTGPALSVGYTF. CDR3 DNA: TGCGCCAGCAGAACGGGACCTGCGCTTAGTGTGGGCTACACCTTC.

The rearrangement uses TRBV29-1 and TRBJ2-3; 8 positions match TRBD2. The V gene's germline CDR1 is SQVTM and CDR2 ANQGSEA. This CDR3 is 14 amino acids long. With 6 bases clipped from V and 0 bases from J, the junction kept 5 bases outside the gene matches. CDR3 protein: CSVSGSSSTDTQYF. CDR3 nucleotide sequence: TGCAGCGTCAGCGGGAGTTCTAGCACAGATACGCAGTATTTT.

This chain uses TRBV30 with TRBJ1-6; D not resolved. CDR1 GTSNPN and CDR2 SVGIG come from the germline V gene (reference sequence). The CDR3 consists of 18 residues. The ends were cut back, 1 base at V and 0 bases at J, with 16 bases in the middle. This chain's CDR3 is CAWSAGNRHSSYNSPLHF. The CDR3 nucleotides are TGTGCCTGGAGTGCGGGGAACCGCCACAGCTCCTATAATTCACCCCTCCACTTT. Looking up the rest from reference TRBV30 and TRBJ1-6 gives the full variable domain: SQTIHQWPATLVQPVGSPLSLECTVEGTSNPNLYWYRQAAGRGLQLLFYSVGIGQISSEVPQNLSASRPQDRQFILSSKKLLLSDSGFYLCAWSAGNRHSSYNSPLHFGNGTRLTVT.

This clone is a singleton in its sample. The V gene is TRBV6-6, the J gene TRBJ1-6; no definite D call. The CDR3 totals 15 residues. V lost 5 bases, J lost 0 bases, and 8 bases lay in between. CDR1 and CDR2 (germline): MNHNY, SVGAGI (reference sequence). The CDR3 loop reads CASSNTHSYNSPLHF. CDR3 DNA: TGTGCCAGCAGTAACACTCACTCCTATAATTCACCCCTCCACTTT.

CDR3 region: CSVEATSGGVLYEQYF. The CDR3 nucleotides read TGCAGCGTTGAAGCGACTAGCGGGGGGGTCTTATACGAGCAGTACTTC. The rearrangement links TRBV29-1 to TRBJ2-7; TRBD2 agrees at 14 bases. Germline assignment: CDR1 SQVTM and CDR2 ANQGSEA. V shed 1 base and J 4 bases; nucleotides not matched to a gene: 6. CDR3 length equals 16 residues.

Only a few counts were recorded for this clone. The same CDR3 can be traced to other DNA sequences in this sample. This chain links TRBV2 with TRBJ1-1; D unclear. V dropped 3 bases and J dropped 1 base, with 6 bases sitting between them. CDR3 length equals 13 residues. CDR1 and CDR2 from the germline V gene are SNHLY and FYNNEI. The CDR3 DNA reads TGTGCCAGCAGTGAGCTCGAGAACACTGAAGCTTTCTTT. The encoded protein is CASSELENTEAFF.

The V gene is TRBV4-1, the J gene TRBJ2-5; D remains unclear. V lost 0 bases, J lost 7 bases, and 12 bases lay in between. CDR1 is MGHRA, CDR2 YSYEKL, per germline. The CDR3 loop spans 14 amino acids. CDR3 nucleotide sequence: TGCGCCAGCAGCCAAGAAGGTTCTCTCGGGACCCAGTACTTC. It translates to CASSQEGSLGTQYF.

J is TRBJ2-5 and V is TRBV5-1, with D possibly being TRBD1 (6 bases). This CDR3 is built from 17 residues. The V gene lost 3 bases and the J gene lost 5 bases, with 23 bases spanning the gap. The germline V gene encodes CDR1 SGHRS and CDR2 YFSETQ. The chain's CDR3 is CASSSGTPFSSGETQYF. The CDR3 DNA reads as TGCGCCAGCAGCTCGGGGACACCGTTCTCCTCGGGGGAGACCCAGTACTTC.

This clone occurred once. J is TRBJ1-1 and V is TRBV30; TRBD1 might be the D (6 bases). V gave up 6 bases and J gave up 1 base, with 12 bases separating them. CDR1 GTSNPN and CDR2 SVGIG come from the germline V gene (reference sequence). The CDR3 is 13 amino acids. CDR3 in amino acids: CACLQGRNTEAFF. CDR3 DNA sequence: TGTGCCTGCCTACAGGGACGGAACACTGAAGCTTTCTTT.

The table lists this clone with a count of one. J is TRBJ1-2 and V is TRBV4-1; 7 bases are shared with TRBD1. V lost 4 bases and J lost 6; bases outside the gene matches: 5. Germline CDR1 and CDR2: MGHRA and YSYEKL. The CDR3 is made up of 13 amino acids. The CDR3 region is CASSPRQGNGYTF. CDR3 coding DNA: TGCGCCAGCAGCCCCAGACAGGGAAATGGCTACACCTTC.

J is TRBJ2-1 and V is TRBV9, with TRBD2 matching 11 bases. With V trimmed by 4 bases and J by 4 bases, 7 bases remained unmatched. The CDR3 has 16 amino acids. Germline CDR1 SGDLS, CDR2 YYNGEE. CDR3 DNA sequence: TGTGCCAGCAGCCCCTCTAGCGGGGGGTCATACAATGAGCAGTTCTTC. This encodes CASSPSSGGSYNEQFF.

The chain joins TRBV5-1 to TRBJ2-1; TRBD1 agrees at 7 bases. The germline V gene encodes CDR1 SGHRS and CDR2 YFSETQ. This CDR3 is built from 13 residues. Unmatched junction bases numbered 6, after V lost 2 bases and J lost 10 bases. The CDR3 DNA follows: TGCGCCAGCAGCTTCGGGACAGAGGCCGAGCAGTTCTTC. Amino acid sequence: CASSFGTEAEQFF.

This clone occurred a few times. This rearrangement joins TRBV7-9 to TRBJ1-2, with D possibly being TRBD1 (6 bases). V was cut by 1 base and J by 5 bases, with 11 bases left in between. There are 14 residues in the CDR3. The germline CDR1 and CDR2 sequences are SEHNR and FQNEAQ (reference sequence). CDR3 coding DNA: TGTGCCAGCAGCTTAGACAGGGAAGCATATGGCTACACCTTC. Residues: CASSLDREAYGYTF.

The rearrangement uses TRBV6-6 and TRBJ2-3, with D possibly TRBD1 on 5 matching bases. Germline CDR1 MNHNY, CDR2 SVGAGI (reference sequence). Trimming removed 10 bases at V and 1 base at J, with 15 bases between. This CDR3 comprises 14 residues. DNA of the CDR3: TGTGCCACCGAGTCGGAACAGGGCACAGATACGCAGTATTTT. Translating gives CATESEQGTDTQYF.

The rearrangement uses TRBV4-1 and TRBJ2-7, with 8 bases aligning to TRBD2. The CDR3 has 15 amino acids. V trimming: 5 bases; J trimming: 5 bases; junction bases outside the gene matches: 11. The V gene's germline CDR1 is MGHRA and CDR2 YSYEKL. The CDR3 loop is CASSVTGGAGNEQYF. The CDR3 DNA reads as TGCGCCAGCAGCGTAACCGGGGGGGCCGGGAACGAGCAGTACTTC.

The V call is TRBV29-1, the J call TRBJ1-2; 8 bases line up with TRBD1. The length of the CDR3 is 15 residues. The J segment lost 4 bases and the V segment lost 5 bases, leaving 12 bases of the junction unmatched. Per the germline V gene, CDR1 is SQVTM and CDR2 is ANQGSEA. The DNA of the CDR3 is TGCAGCGTTAACTCGGGGGGACAGGTCGGCTATGGCTACACCTTC. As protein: CSVNSGGQVGYGYTF. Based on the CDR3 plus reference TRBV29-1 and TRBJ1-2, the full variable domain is SAVISQKPSRDICQRGTSLTIQCQVDSQVTMMFWYRQQPGQSLTLIATANQGSEATYESGFVIDKFPISRPNLTFSTLTVSNMSPEDSSIYLCSVNSGGQVGYGYTFGSGTRLTVV.

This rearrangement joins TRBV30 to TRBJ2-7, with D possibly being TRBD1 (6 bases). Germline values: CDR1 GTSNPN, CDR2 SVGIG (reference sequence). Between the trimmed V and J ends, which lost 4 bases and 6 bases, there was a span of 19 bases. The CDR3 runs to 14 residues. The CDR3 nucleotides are TGTGCCTGGACCCCCATGGACAGCCCCGGCGAGCAGTACTTC. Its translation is CAWTPMDSPGEQYF.